The entry below gives a single T cell receptor (beta chain) sequence along with its context. This CDR3 is built from 15 residues. Looked up from germline, CDR1 is SGHTA and CDR2 is FQGNSA. J was trimmed by 6 bases and V by 2 bases; bases with no gene match: 2. The data derive from a study of beta chain features in type 1 diabetes. The entirety of the isolated RNA underwent reverse transcription, so expressed TCRB transcripts were sequenced. The assay was immunoSEQ multiplex PCR, and TCRdb's table has in-frame clones only and misses some. The sample carries 450,000 to 550,000 clones, about 30% recorded once.

Sequences were obtained from naive CD4+ T cells from blood. This chain links TRBV7-2 with TRBJ2-1; 12 nucleotides line up with TRBD2. The sequence derives from a man aged 18 to 35 in good health. The DNA of the CDR3 is TGTGCCAGCAGCTTACTAGCGGGAGGGCCCAATGAGCAGTTCTTC. Translated, it gives CASSLLAGGPNEQFF.